This TCR beta chain was observed in a study of Ad26.COV2.S vaccination and SARS-CoV-2 variants (dated by TCRdb to the early 2020s). Study-level background: TCRbeta repertoire sequencing was used to assess the specificity and breadth of SARS-CoV-2-reactive T cell receptors after Ad26.COV2.S vaccination. A total of around 32 samples were included in the TCR-sequenced set, comprising around 19 Ad26.COV2.S vaccine recipients, 5 placebo recipients and 8 SARS-CoV-2 convalescent individuals. Study-level results and caveats: After vaccination, spike-specific CD8+ and CD4+ T cell responses were reported to show substantial breadth. Non-spike TCR breadth was comparable between vaccine and placebo recipients, consistent with the vaccine containing only spike. Spike-specific TCR breadth was higher in Ad26.COV2.S recipients than in placebo recipients (P = 0.0014). According to the authors, total T cell responses may have been underestimated by the TCR breadth and depth analyses.

Interpreted using the paper, the time point label stands for: individuals recovered from natural SARS-CoV-2 infection. Regarding this clone: Which antigen it targets is not known. Per-base quality was not reported, and no clone a single base away is much larger than it.

The junction shows trimming of 5 bases on V and 4 bases on J, and the gene matches do not reach 5 bases of it. CDR1 is given as MNHEY and CDR2 as SMNVEV, both from the germline V gene (reference sequence). The CDR3 holds 14 amino acids from the cysteine to the phenylalanine. The sequence is cut down to CDR3 DNA, 42 bases in frame from base 1. The immunoSEQ Assay was the method used to sequence TCRbeta CDR3 regions. After extraction, genomic DNA underwent amplification by bias-controlled multiplex PCR, followed by high-throughput sequencing. Under the source paper's analysis protocol: To quantify the absolute abundance of every unique TCRbeta CDR3 region, sequences were collapsed and filtered. T cell fraction was estimated by normalizing TCRbeta template counts to usable DNA, with usable DNA measured through amplification of reference genes found in all nucleated cells. Repertoire TCRs were annotated as SARS-CoV-2-specific when V gene, CDR3 amino acid sequence and J gene were exactly matched to a known reactive TCR set. The reference SARS-CoV-2 TCR set came from MIRA and was filtered for enrichment in COVID-19-positive ImmuneCODE repertoires, removing public or cross-reactive TCRs. Using the MIRA antigens, annotated TCRs were further analysed by specific ORF or by position within an ORF. Depth was the summed frequency of annotated unique rearrangements, while breadth was defined as annotated unique rearrangements over total unique productive rearrangements. Group comparisons of TCR breadth used two-sided Wilcoxon rank-sum tests. TCRdb holds this immuneACCESS table with in-frame rearrangements only. Some clones are missing; in checked studies, unresolved V genes explain under half, and the rest has no known cause. V, J and clone size are those of that table, while D and trimming were read from the DNA. The sample contains 300,000 to 450,000 clones, 92% of them found a single time. The top ten clonotypes cover around 4% of the sample.

This TCR came from a human donor who had recovered from COVID-19. Sequencing used peripheral blood, obtained after recovery from COVID-19. The rearranged chain carries TRBV27 and TRBJ1-2, and TRBD1 aligns with 9 junction nucleotides. The sequence in DNA is TGTGCCAGCAGTGTACAGGGGGCTGGCTATGGCTACACCTTC. It is translated as CASSVQGAGYGYTF.